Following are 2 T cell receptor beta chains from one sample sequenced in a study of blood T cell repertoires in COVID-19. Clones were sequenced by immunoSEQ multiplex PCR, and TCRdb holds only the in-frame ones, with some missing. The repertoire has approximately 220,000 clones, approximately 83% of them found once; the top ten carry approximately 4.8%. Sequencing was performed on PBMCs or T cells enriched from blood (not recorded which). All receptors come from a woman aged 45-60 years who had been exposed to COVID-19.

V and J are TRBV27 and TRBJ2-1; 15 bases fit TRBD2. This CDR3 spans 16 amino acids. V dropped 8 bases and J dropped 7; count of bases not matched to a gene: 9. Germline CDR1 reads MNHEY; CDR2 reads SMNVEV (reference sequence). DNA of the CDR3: TGTGCCAGCCATCAATCCGGGACTAGCGGGGGGAATGAGCAGTTCTTC. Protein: CASHQSGTSGGNEQFF.

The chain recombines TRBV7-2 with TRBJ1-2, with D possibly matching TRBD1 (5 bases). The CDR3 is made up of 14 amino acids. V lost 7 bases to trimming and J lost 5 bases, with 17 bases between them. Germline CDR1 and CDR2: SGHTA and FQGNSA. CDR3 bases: TGTGCCAGCAAGGGGAGGGAAGGGATATATGGCTACACCTTC. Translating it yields CASKGREGIYGYTF.